Given below is one TCR beta chain in context. This entry belongs to a study of OX40 agonist ivuxolimab in advanced cancers. TCRdb's table, derived via immunoSEQ multiplex PCR, lists solely in-frame clones and lacks some. Found here are 42,000 or so clones, around 84% of them singletons; the top ten hold less than 25%. Trimming cost V 2 bases and J 0 bases, with 11 bases left between them. CDR1 KGHSH and CDR2 LQKENI come from the germline V gene. The CDR3 is made up of 15 amino acids. The source of this sequence is an adult with an advanced solid tumor such as melanoma, head and neck, liver or kidney cancer. The genes are TRBV18 and TRBJ2-7; unclear D gene. The sequences come from CD4+ or CD8+ T cells sorted from blood, collected in a trial of the OX40 agonist ivuxolimab. CDR3 bases: TGTGCCAGCTCACCATGGGCAGCGAGCTCCTACGAGCAGTACTTC. It specifies CASSPWAASSYEQYF.